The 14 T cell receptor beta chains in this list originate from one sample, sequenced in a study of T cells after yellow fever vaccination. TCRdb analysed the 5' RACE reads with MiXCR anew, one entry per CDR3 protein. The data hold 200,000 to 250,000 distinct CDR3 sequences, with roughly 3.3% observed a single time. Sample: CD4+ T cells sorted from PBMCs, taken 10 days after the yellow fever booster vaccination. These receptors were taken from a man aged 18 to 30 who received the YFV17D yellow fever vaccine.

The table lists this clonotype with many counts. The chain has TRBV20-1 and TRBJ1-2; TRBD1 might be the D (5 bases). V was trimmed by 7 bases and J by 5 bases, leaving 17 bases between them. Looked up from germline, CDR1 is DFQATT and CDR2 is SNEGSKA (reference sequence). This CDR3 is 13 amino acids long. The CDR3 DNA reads TGCAGTGTAGGCGGAGGGGTCATTTATGGCTACACCTTC. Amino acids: CSVGGGVIYGYTF.

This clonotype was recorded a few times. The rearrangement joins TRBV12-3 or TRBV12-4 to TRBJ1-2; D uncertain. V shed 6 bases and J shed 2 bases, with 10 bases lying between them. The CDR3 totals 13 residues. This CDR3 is CASRPRSNYGYTF. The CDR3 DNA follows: TGTGCCAGCAGACCCAGGTCCAACTATGGCTACACCTTC.

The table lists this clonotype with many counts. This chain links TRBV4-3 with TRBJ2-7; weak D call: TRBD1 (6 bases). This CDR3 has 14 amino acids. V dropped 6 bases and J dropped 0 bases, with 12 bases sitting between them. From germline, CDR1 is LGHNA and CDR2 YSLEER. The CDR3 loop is CASRPRGSSYEQYV. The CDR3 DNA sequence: TGCGCCAGCAGGCCCAGGGGCAGCTCCTACGAGCAGTACGTC.

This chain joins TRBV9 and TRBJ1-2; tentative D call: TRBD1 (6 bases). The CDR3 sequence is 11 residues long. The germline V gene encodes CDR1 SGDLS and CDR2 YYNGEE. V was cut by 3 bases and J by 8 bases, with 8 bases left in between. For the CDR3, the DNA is TGTGCCAGCAGCGCTGGGACAGGCTACACCTTC. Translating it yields CASSAGTGYTF.

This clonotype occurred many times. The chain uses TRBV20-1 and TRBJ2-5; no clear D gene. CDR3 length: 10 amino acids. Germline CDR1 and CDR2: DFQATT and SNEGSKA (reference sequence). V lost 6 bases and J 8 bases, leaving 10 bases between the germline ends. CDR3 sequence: CSAWWGTQYF. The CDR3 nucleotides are TGCAGTGCCTGGTGGGGTACCCAGTACTTC.

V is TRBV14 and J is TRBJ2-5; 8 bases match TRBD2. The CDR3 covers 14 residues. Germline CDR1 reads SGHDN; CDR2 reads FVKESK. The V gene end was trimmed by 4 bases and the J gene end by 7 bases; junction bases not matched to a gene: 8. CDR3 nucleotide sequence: TGTGCCAGCAGCCTGGCCAGCGGGGGAGTGACCCAGTACTTC. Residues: CASSLASGGVTQYF.

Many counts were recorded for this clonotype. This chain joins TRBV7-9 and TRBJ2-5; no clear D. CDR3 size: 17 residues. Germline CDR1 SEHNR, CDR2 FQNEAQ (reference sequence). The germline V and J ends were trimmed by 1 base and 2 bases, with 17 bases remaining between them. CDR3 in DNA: TGTGCCAGCAGCTTAGAGGCCCGGGCAGTTCTGCAAGAGACCCAGTACTTC. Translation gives CASSLEARAVLQETQYF. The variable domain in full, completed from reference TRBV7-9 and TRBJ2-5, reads DTGVSQNPRHKITKRGQNVTFRCDPISEHNRLYWYRQTLGQGPEFLTYFQNEAQLEKSRLLSDRFSAERPKGSFSTLEIQRTEQGDSAMYLCASSLEARAVLQETQYFGPGTRLLVL.

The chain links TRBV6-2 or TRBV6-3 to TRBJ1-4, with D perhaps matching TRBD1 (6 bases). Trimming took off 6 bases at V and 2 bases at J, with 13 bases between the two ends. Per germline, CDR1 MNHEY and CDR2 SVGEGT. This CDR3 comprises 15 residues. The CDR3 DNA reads TGTGCCAGCAGCCCGGGGGGCACCACTAATGAAAAACTGTTTTTT. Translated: CASSPGGTTNEKLFF.

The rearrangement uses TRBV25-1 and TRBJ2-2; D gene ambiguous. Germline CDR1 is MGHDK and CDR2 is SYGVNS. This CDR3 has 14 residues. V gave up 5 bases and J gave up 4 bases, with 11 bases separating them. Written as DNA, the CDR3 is TGTGCCAGCAGTTCGTGGGTGGCCACCGGGGAGCTGTTTTTT. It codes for CASSSWVATGELFF.

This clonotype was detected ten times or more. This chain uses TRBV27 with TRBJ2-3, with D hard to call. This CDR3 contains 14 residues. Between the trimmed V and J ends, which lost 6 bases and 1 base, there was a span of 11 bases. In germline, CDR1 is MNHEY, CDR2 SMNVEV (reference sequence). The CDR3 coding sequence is TGTGCCAGCAGACCGATGTGGGGCACAGATACGCAGTATTTT. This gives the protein CASRPMWGTDTQYF.

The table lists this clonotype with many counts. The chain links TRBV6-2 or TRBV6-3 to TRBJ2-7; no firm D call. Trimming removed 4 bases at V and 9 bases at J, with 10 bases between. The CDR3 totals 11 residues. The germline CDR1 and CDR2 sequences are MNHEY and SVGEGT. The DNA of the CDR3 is TGTGCCAGCAGTTTTTCCCTCCGGCAGTACTTC. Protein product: CASSFSLRQYF.

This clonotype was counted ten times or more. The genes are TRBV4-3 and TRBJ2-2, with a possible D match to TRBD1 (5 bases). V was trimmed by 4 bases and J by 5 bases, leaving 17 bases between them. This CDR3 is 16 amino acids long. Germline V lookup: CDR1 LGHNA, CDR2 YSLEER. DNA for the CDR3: TGCGCCAGCAGCCTTAAAAGGGGCAAGGGGACCGGGGAGCTGTTTTTT. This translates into CASSLKRGKGTGELFF.

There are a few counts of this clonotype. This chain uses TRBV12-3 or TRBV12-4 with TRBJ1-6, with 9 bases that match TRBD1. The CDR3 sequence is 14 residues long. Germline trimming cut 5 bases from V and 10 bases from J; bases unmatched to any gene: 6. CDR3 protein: CASSHGGTGSPLHF. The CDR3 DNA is TGTGCCAGCAGTCATGGAGGGACAGGGTCACCCCTCCACTTT.

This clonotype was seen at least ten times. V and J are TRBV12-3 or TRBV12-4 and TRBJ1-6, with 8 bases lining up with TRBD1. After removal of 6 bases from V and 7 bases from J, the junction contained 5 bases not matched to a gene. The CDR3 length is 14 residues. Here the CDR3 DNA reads TGTGCCAGCAGCCTTCACAGGGGGAATTCACCCCTCCACTTT. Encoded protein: CASSLHRGNSPLHF.